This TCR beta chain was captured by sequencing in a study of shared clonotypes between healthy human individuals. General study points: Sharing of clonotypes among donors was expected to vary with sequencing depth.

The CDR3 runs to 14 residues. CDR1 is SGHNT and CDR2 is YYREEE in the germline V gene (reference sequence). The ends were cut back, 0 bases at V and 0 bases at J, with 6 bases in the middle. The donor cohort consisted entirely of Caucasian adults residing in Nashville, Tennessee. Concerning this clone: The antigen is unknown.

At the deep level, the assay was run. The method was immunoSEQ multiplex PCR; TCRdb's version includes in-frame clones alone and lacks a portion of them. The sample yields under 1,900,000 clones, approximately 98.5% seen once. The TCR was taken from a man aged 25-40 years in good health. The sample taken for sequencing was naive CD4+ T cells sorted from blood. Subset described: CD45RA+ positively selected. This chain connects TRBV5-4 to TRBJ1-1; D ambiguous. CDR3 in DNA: TGTGCCAGCAGCTTGGCCGGGATGAACACTGAAGCTTTCTTT. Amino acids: CASSLAGMNTEAFF.